These 21 T cell receptor beta chains were sequenced from one sample in a study of OX40 agonist ivuxolimab in advanced cancers. The method was immunoSEQ multiplex PCR; TCRdb's version includes in-frame clones alone and lacks a portion of them. The repertoire holds roughly 40,000 clones, with 70% to 90% as singletons. Sample: CD4+ or CD8+ T cells sorted from blood, taken in a trial of the OX40 agonist ivuxolimab. These receptors all come from an adult with an advanced solid tumor such as melanoma, head and neck, liver or kidney cancer.

The rearrangement links TRBV7-9 to TRBJ1-2, with D possibly TRBD1 on 5 matching bases. The CDR3 has 13 residues. In germline, CDR1 is SEHNR, CDR2 FQNEAQ (reference sequence). Between the trimmed V and J ends, which lost 5 bases and 1 base, there was a span of 8 bases. The CDR3 sequence: CASSPQGNYGYTF. In DNA, the CDR3 is TGTGCCAGCAGCCCCCAGGGTAACTATGGCTACACCTTC.

The chain joins TRBV5-6 to TRBJ2-1; possibly TRBD1 or TRBD2 for D (5 bases each). The CDR3 has 15 amino acids. Trimming pared 4 bases from V and 8 bases from J, leaving 19 bases between. Germline V gives CDR1 SGHDT, CDR2 YYEEEE. In DNA, the CDR3 is TGTGCCAGCAGCCCCGAGGTGGGGGAGTCGTATGAGCAGTTCTTC. Its protein product is CASSPEVGESYEQFF.

V is TRBV9 and J is TRBJ1-1; D ambiguous. The CDR3 totals 15 residues. V lost 0 bases to trimming and J lost 3 bases, with 12 bases between them. The germline V gene has CDR1 SGDLS and CDR2 YYNGEE. The CDR3 DNA follows: TGTGCCAGCAGCGTAGAGGCAAGCAGATACACTGAAGCTTTCTTT. Translated: CASSVEASRYTEAFF.

The CDR3 reads CASSVHRADYGYTF. The CDR3 bases are TGTGCCAGTAGTGTCCACAGGGCTGACTATGGCTACACCTTC. This rearrangement joins TRBV19 to TRBJ1-2; perhaps TRBD1 as D (6 bases). Deletions cut 5 bases from V and 3 bases from J, with 13 bases between. Germline-derived CDR1 and CDR2 are LNHDA and SQIVND (reference sequence). The CDR3 contains 14 residues.

This clone was seen only a few times. The J gene is TRBJ2-1, the V gene TRBV12-5; a possible D gene is TRBD2 (5 bases). Germline CDR1 reads LGHNT; CDR2 reads FRNRAP. The ends were cut back, 3 bases at V and 4 bases at J, with 10 bases in the middle. CDR3 length: 14 residues. The CDR3 loop reads CASGFGGLYNEQFF. CDR3 coding DNA: TGTGCTAGTGGTTTTGGCGGGCTATACAATGAGCAGTTCTTC.

The chain combines TRBV27 with TRBJ2-1; D unclear. This CDR3 region has 16 residues. The ends were cut back, 2 bases at V and 0 bases at J, with 11 bases in the middle. Germline CDR1 is MNHEY and CDR2 is SMNVEV (reference sequence). For the CDR3, the DNA is TGTGCCAGCAGTTTAGACATGACGAGCTCCTACAATGAGCAGTTCTTC. This codes for CASSLDMTSSYNEQFF.

The rearrangement uses TRBV29-1 and TRBJ2-1; D unresolved. CDR1 is SQVTM, CDR2 ANQGSEA, per germline. The V end lost 2 bases, the J end lost 4 bases, and 9 bases lay between the germline ends. This CDR3 region has 13 residues. CDR3 protein: CSVELGGYNEQFF. The DNA of the CDR3 is TGCAGCGTTGAACTTGGCGGTTACAATGAGCAGTTCTTC.

The chain has TRBV15 and TRBJ2-1, with 8 bases fitting TRBD1. Trimming removed 5 bases from V and 8 bases from J; junction bases left unmatched: 8. There are 14 residues in the CDR3. Germline values: CDR1 LNHNV, CDR2 YYDKDF (reference sequence). Here the CDR3 DNA reads TGTGCCACCAGCCGAAAGGACAGGGCCGATGAGCAGTTCTTC. It yields the protein CATSRKDRADEQFF.

The rearrangement joins TRBV27 to TRBJ2-3; TRBD2 agrees at 7 bases. The CDR3 totals 13 residues. CDR1 and CDR2 from the germline V gene are MNHEY and SMNVEV (reference sequence). The ends lost 4 bases at V and 3 bases at J; junction bases unmatched: 1. Here the CDR3 reads CASSWGGTDTQYF. The CDR3 DNA sequence: TGTGCCAGCAGTTGGGGAGGGACAGATACGCAGTATTTT.

The rearrangement uses TRBV4-2 and TRBJ1-1; a possible D gene is TRBD1 (6 bases). CDR3 size: 14 residues. Germline values: CDR1 LGHNA, CDR2 YNFKEQ. Trimming pared 4 bases from V and 5 bases from J, leaving 14 bases between. Here the CDR3 reads CASSPGGGGTEAFF. The CDR3 bases are TGTGCCAGCAGCCCCGGAGGGGGAGGGACTGAAGCTTTCTTT.

The chain has TRBV29-1 and TRBJ2-7; D is possibly TRBD2 (6 bases). V lost 6 bases, J lost 3 bases, and 18 bases lay in between. The CDR3 has 14 amino acids. Germline CDR1 reads SQVTM; CDR2 reads ANQGSEA. CDR3 sequence reads: CSVTGLSGDYEQYF. The DNA of the CDR3 is TGCAGCGTGACGGGACTCTCCGGGGACTACGAGCAGTACTTC.

The chain joins TRBV4-3 to TRBJ2-3, with D possibly being TRBD2 (5 bases). The CDR3 has 14 amino acids. CDR1 is LGHNA and CDR2 is YSLEER in the germline V gene. The V and J ends lost 0 bases and 5 bases respectively, with 9 bases between them. The CDR3 loop reads CASSQDGAGDTQYF. Written as DNA, the CDR3 is TGCGCCAGCAGCCAAGATGGCGCGGGAGATACGCAGTATTTT.

The V gene is TRBV30, the J gene TRBJ2-5, with 12 positions matching TRBD1. J was trimmed by 5 bases and V by 0 bases; bases with no gene match: 7. Per the germline V gene, CDR1 is GTSNPN and CDR2 is SVGIG (reference sequence). CDR3 size: 16 residues. The CDR3 DNA reads as TGTGCCTGGAGTGTAAAGGGGACAGGGGGCACGGAGACCCAGTACTTC. This codes for CAWSVKGTGGTETQYF. The variable domain in full, with the rest retrieved from reference TRBV30 and TRBJ2-5, is SQTIHQWPATLVQPVGSPLSLECTVEGTSNPNLYWYRQAAGRGLQLLFYSVGIGQISSEVPQNLSASRPQDRQFILSSKKLLLSDSGFYLCAWSVKGTGGTETQYFGPGTRLLVL.

The V and J genes are TRBV29-1 and TRBJ1-2; tentative D call: TRBD1 (5 bases). V lost 7 bases and J 3 bases, leaving 9 bases between the germline ends. The germline V gene encodes CDR1 SQVTM and CDR2 ANQGSEA. The CDR3 sequence is 11 residues long. The CDR3 spells CSARGDYGYTF. In DNA form, the CDR3 reads TGCAGCGCCAGAGGGGACTATGGCTACACCTTC.

The DNA for the CDR3 is TGTGCCAGCACTGACATGATCAATCAGCCCCAGCATTTT. The encoded protein is CASTDMINQPQHF. The chain has TRBV6-1 and TRBJ1-5, with no clear D. V shed 7 bases and J shed 3 bases, with 10 bases lying between them. CDR1 and CDR2 (germline): MNHNS, SASEGT. The length of the CDR3 is 13 residues.

V gene TRBV19 combines with J gene TRBJ2-7; TRBD2 matches at 9 bases. CDR3 size: 15 residues. Germline-derived CDR1 and CDR2 are LNHDA and SQIVND (reference sequence). The trim removed 1 base at V and 2 bases at J, leaving 3 bases unmatched. The chain's CDR3 is CASSIVAGETYEQYF. DNA of the CDR3: TGTGCCAGTAGTATAGTAGCGGGAGAGACCTACGAGCAGTACTTC.

The chain joins TRBV5-4 to TRBJ2-2, with D unresolved. Trimming pared 10 bases from V and 0 bases from J, leaving 7 bases between. The CDR3 loop spans 12 amino acids. In germline, CDR1 is SGHNT, CDR2 YYREEE (reference sequence). The CDR3 sequence: CAVTANTGELFF. Here the CDR3 DNA reads TGTGCCGTCACGGCGAACACCGGGGAGCTGTTTTTT.

The chain employs TRBV5-4 and TRBJ2-7; D is possibly TRBD1 (7 bases). Germline CDR1 SGHNT, CDR2 YYREEE (reference sequence). Trimming took 0 bases from V and 6 from J, leaving 13 bases between them. There are 14 residues in the CDR3. This CDR3 is CASSLAVQGGEQYF. The CDR3 DNA reads TGTGCCAGCAGCTTGGCAGTTCAGGGGGGCGAGCAGTACTTC.

The V gene is TRBV28, the J gene TRBJ2-7, with TRBD2 identical over 10 bases. CDR1 and CDR2 from the germline V gene are MDHEN and SYDVKM. After removal of 5 bases from V and 3 bases from J, the junction contained 7 bases not matched to a gene. This CDR3 is 15 amino acids long. CDR3 amino acids: CASSGTSAPLYEQYF. The CDR3 DNA is TGTGCCAGCAGTGGGACTAGCGCTCCTCTCTACGAGCAGTACTTC.

This chain links TRBV5-1 with TRBJ1-6, with a weak D call TRBD1 (5 bases). Germline CDR1 and CDR2: SGHRS and YFSETQ. V dropped 1 base and J dropped 10 bases, with 18 bases sitting between them. The CDR3 totals 16 residues. CDR3 sequence: CASSLITGELRSPLHF. The CDR3 region has the DNA TGCGCCAGCAGCTTGATAACAGGAGAGCTTAGGTCACCCCTCCACTTT.

The J gene is TRBJ1-1, the V gene TRBV4-2; 7 positions agree with TRBD1. CDR1 and CDR2 (germline): LGHNA, YNFKEQ. The junction had 6 bases not matched to a gene; V was cut back by 2 bases and J by 0 bases. This CDR3 region has 16 residues. In DNA, the CDR3 is TGTGCCAGCAGCCAAATACTGGGACAGCTGAACACTGAAGCTTTCTTT. Translation: CASSQILGQLNTEAFF.